This is a list of T cell receptor beta chains from one sample in a study of response to subunit inactivated influenza vaccine. In TCRdb, the RT-PCR reads were re-called with MiXCR into one record per CDR3 protein. The profile shows about 650,000 distinct CDR3 sequences, around 14% of them singletons. The source material was PBMCs from blood, sampled less than 13 days after vaccination. These TCRs come from a man aged 50 to 59 who received an inactivated influenza vaccine. The CDR3 runs from the conserved cysteine through the conserved F or W. A D gene is named only where the DNA matches it firmly. The size field is filled for only some rows; it gives once, few, many or a size class.

few	.	TRBJ2-3	TRBV27	TGTGCCAGCAGTTTAGACGGAGCAATGGGTACGCAGTATTTT	CASSLDGAMGTQYF
.	.	TRBJ1-4	TRBV6-1	TGTGCCAGCAGTGCCCGACGGGGCGGGACAACTAATGGAAAACTGTTTTTT	CASSARRGGTTNGKLFF
.	.	TRBJ2-1	TRBV9	TGTGCCAGCAGCGTAGCTCGGCGGGGTGAGCAGTTCTTC	CASSVARRGEQFF
few	.	TRBJ2-7	TRBV6-1	TGTGCCAGCAGTGAAGTCCCCCAAGGGGTATACGAGCAGTACTTC	CASSEVPQGVYEQYF
.	.	TRBJ2-3	TRBV29-1	TGCAGCGTTGAAGGTAGGGCCGCAGATACGCAGTATTTT	CSVEGRAADTQYF
.	.	TRBJ1-2	TRBV24-1	TGTGCCACCAGTGATTCGGATACCGGCTATGGCTACACCTTC	CATSDSDTGYGYTF
.	.	TRBJ1-5	TRBV27	TGTGCCAGCAGTTTACAGGGAGGCGGCAATCAGCCCCAGCATTTT	CASSLQGGGNQPQHF
few	.	TRBJ1-6	TRBV20-1	TGCAGTGCTGATACAGGCTTATCCTATAATTCACCCCTCCACTTT	CSADTGLSYNSPLHF
few	TRBD1	TRBJ2-3	TRBV27	TGTGCCAGCCGTTCAGGACAGGGAGGCAACACAGATACGCAGTATTTT	CASRSGQGGNTDTQYF
.	.	TRBJ2-5	TRBV20-1	TGCAGTGCTAGAGATGGAAGGGGTGGTCAAGAGACCCAGTACTTC	CSARDGRGGQETQYF
.	.	TRBJ1-6	TRBV7-9	TGTGCCAGCAGCTTAAGACCTGATTCACCCCTCCACTTT	CASSLRPDSPLHF
many	.	TRBJ2-1	TRBV18	TGTGCCAGCTCATCTCGACAGGAGAGCTCCTACAATGAGCAGTTCTTC	CASSSRQESSYNEQFF
.	.	TRBJ1-5	TRBV10-3	TGTGCCATCAGGTCAGACGCGTACAATCAGCCCCAGCATTTT	CAIRSDAYNQPQHF
.	.	TRBJ1-2	TRBV12-3/TRBV12-4	TGTGCCAGCAGTCAGGTTCTGGGCTACGGCTACACCTTC	CASSQVLGYGYTF
few	.	TRBJ2-1	TRBV11-2	TGTGCCAGCAGCTTAAAGGTGGGGGGCCGTTTAACATCTTACAATGAGCAGTTCTTC	CASSLKVGGRLTSYNEQFF
.	.	TRBJ2-3	TRBV12-3/TRBV12-4	TGTGCCAGCAGCTCCCTCCCTACAGGGGATACGCAGTATTTT	CASSSLPTGDTQYF
.	.	TRBJ2-5	TRBV2	TGTGCCAGCCGACACACCTCCCAAGAGACCCAGTACTTC	CASRHTSQETQYF
.	TRBD1	TRBJ2-3	TRBV20-1	TGCAGTGCTAGATTCGGACAGGGGGCTTACACAGATACGCAGTATTTT	CSARFGQGAYTDTQYF
few	.	TRBJ2-5	TRBV12-3/TRBV12-4	TGTGCCAGCAGTCGGGGGGACAGGATCCAAGAGACCCAGTACTTC	CASSRGDRIQETQYF
.	TRBD1	TRBJ2-3	TRBV18	TGTGCCAGCTCACTGGACAGGGAAGAAGATACGCAGTATTTT	CASSLDREEDTQYF
.	TRBD2	TRBJ2-7	TRBV30	TGTGCCTGGAGTGAGGGACTAGCGGGAGGGTACGAGCAGTACTTC	CAWSEGLAGGYEQYF
.	.	TRBJ2-7	TRBV5-1	TGCGCCAGCAGCTTGCAGTCCACCTCGCGTTTGGGAGAGCAGTACTTC	CASSLQSTSRLGEQYF
few	TRBD1	TRBJ2-7	TRBV12-3/TRBV12-4	TGTGCCAGCAGTTTAACCGGGACAGGGCTCTACGAGCAGTACTTC	CASSLTGTGLYEQYF
.	.	TRBJ2-3	TRBV5-4	TGTGCCAGCAGCTTGGCGCCGCCACCCCCTTGGGGAGATACGCAGTATTTT	CASSLAPPPPWGDTQYF
.	.	TRBJ2-3	TRBV4-2	TGTGCCAGCAGCCAAGATGGGCCACAGGGTACGCAGTATTTT	CASSQDGPQGTQYF
few	TRBD1	TRBJ2-3	TRBV7-9	TGTGCCAGCAGCCCACCGGGACAGGGGGCAACAGATACGCAGTATTTT	CASSPPGQGATDTQYF
few	.	TRBJ1-3	TRBV9	TGTGCCAGCAGCGTAGGGGTTGACAGTAACACCATATATTTT	CASSVGVDSNTIYF
few	TRBD2	TRBJ2-7	TRBV28	TGTGCCAGCAGTTACCGGGGTAGCGGGAGGGTCTACGAGCAGTACTTC	CASSYRGSGRVYEQYF
few	TRBD2	TRBJ2-2	TRBV5-5	TGTGCCAGCAGCTTGCACGGGGGGGCCGCCGGGGAGCTGTTTTTT	CASSLHGGAAGELFF
few	.	TRBJ2-1	TRBV18	TGTGCCAGCTCACCACCGGCGAAGGACAATGAGCAGTTCTTC	CASSPPAKDNEQFF
.	TRBD2	TRBJ2-5	TRBV10-3	TGTGCCATCAGGAGCGGGGGGGGAGAGACCCAGTACTTC	CAIRSGGGETQYF
.	TRBD1	TRBJ2-7	TRBV6-2/TRBV6-3	TGTGCCAGCAGTTCGACAGGGACCTCCTACGAGCAGTACTTC	CASSSTGTSYEQYF
few	.	TRBJ2-2	TRBV5-1	TGCGCCAGCAGCTTCGCGGCAGGGCGCGGGGAGCTCTTTTTT	CASSFAAGRGELFF
few	.	TRBJ2-7	TRBV20-1	TGCAGTGCACCCTGGACAGAACGCTCCTACGAGCAGTACTTC	CSAPWTERSYEQYF
few	TRBD1	TRBJ2-3	TRBV15	TGTGCCACCAGCCCGGGACAGGGGAGCACAGATACGCAGTATTTT	CATSPGQGSTDTQYF
many	.	TRBJ1-5	TRBV6-5	TGTGCCAGCAGTTACCGGGGGGGGTATCCCCAGCATTTT	CASSYRGGYPQHF
few	TRBD1	TRBJ1-6	TRBV12-3/TRBV12-4	TGTGCCAGCAGTTTGGGGGACAGGGAATCACCCCTCCACTTT	CASSLGDRESPLHF
few	TRBD1	TRBJ2-7	TRBV10-3	TGTGCCATCAGCCGGGACAGGGTGTCCTACGAGCAGTACTTC	CAISRDRVSYEQYF
many	.	TRBJ1-1	TRBV10-3	TGTGCCATCAGTGAGTCCGAGTTTAGCTCGAACACTGAAGCTTTCTTT	CAISESEFSSNTEAFF
.	.	TRBJ1-5	TRBV10-3	TGTGCCATCAGTGAGTCGAGAAGCAATCAGCCCCAGCATTTT	CAISESRSNQPQHF
few	.	TRBJ2-5	TRBV5-1	TGCGCCAGCAGCGGACTCAGCCTGCAAGAGACCCAGTACTTC	CASSGLSLQETQYF
.	TRBD2	TRBJ2-3	TRBV12-3/TRBV12-4	TGTGCCAGCAGACGAGAGCGGGGGCAGGGAGATACGCAGTATTTT	CASRRERGQGDTQYF
.	TRBD2	TRBJ2-7	TRBV9	TGTGCCAGCAGCGCCGCCATGCTAGCGGGAGTTCACGAGCAGTACTTC	CASSAAMLAGVHEQYF
.	.	TRBJ2-1	TRBV5-5	TGTGCCAGCAACCACAACAAACAGATCTACAATGAGCAGTTCTTC	CASNHNKQIYNEQFF
.	TRBD2	TRBJ2-3	TRBV13	TGTGCCAGGGGCCCTGTGGGGCTAGCGGCTGGCACAGATACGCAGTATTTT	CARGPVGLAAGTDTQYF
once	TRBD1	TRBJ2-1	TRBV5-5	TGTGCCAGCAGCTTGGAGGGGGCGCTTTACAATGAGCAGTTCTTC	CASSLEGALYNEQFF
.	.	TRBJ2-7	TRBV25-1	TGTGCCAGCAGTGACTGGCAGGGGCGGTACGAGCAGTACTTC	CASSDWQGRYEQYF
.	TRBD2	TRBJ2-1	TRBV6-2/TRBV6-3	TGTGCCAGCACTCTAGCGGGAGTAAATGAGCAGTTCTTC	CASTLAGVNEQFF
.	.	TRBJ2-4	TRBV7-9	TGTGCCAGCAGCTTCCGCAGGGAACAGTACTTC	CASSFRREQYF
few	TRBD2	TRBJ2-5	TRBV7-2	TGTGCCAGCAGCTTGACTAGCGGGGTCGGTGAGACCCAGTACTTC	CASSLTSGVGETQYF
.	TRBD1	TRBJ2-7	TRBV5-1	TGCGCCAGCAGCGCCTGGGACAGGGCCTACGAGCAGTACTTC	CASSAWDRAYEQYF
.	.	TRBJ2-7	TRBV3-1	TGTGCCAGCAGCCAAGCCCTGGACTTCCCCTTCCCCGAGCAGTACTTC	CASSQALDFPFPEQYF
.	TRBD2	TRBJ2-5	TRBV6-1	TGTGCCAGCAGCCTACGGACTAGCCGGGAGACCCAGTACTTC	CASSLRTSRETQYF
.	.	TRBJ2-1	TRBV16	TGTGCCAGCAGCCAATCAAACGGGTACAATGAGCAGTTCTTC	CASSQSNGYNEQFF
few	TRBD2	TRBJ2-3	TRBV25-1	TGTGCCAGCAGTGCACTAGCGGGACCCACAGATACGCAGTATTTT	CASSALAGPTDTQYF
.	.	TRBJ2-1	TRBV20-1	TGCAGTGCTGGGAGTAGGGACCGCCCCTCCTACAATGAGCAGTTCTTC	CSAGSRDRPSYNEQFF
.	.	TRBJ2-7	TRBV9	TGTGCCAGCAGCGTAGATCTCGGCAGGTCCTACGAGCAGTACTTC	CASSVDLGRSYEQYF
.	TRBD1	TRBJ1-2	TRBV29-1	TGCAGCGTTGAAGCAGGGGGCTATGGCTACACCTTC	CSVEAGGYGYTF
.	.	TRBJ2-3	TRBV20-1	TGCAGTGCTCAGAGGGTGGTAGAACCCACAGATACGCAGTATTTT	CSAQRVVEPTDTQYF
many	.	TRBJ2-1	TRBV10-3	TGTGCCATCAGTGGTCCCTTGGACAATGAGCAGTTCTTC	CAISGPLDNEQFF